This T cell receptor (beta chain) was documented in a study of technical replicates of blood from a handful of donors. Between the trimmed V and J ends, which lost 5 bases and 5 bases, there was a span of 7 bases. The CDR3 has 11 amino acids. Germline lookup yields CDR1 ENHRY and CDR2 SYGVKD. Clones were sequenced by immunoSEQ multiplex PCR, and TCRdb holds only the in-frame ones, with some missing. This repertoire shows more than 65,000 clones, roughly 93% found once; its top ten account for roughly 0.37%. The gene calls are TRBV10-3 and TRBJ2-7; weak D call: TRBD1 (6 bases). The receptor's source is a human donor in good health. The sequenced material came from T cells isolated from PBMCs. The CDR3 DNA is TGTGCCATCAGTCGGACAGACGAGCAGTACTTC. This codes for CAISRTDEQYF.